This T cell receptor beta chain originates from a study of T cells in Graves' hyperthyroidism and ophthalmopathy (dated by TCRdb to between 2019 and 2020). Background for the entire study: Peripheral blood was collected at initial diagnosis, before any treatment. To identify TCR V-J signatures that set the groups apart, the researchers used a discovery cohort of 90 to 100 patients, made up of 40 to 45 with Graves' ophthalmopathy and about 59 with stable Graves' hyperthyroidism. Prospective prediction of ophthalmopathy was tested in an independent validation cohort of fewer than 20 hyperthyroidism patients and some 17 patients who later progressed to ophthalmopathy. For training and testing, the 80 to 100 patients in the discovery cohort were randomly divided in a 7:3 ratio. In addition, the study compared T-cell repertoires in thyroid tissue and in blood from roughly 6 Graves' hyperthyroidism patients. After blood sampling, hyperthyroidism patients were treated with methimazole at a starting dose of 30 mg daily, and ophthalmopathy patients were treated with high-dose intravenous methylprednisolone. The paper describes TCR Vbeta CDR3 sequencing of fewer than 150 peripheral blood samples, made up of fewer than 50 ophthalmopathy patients, roughly 72 hyperthyroidism patients and about 17 progressor patients. What the authors observed across the whole study: In validation, the model predicted progression to ophthalmopathy with approximately 71% sensitivity and approximately 72% specificity, a median of around six months before onset. In cross-validation, a model built on a 13 V-J signature told ophthalmopathy apart from stable hyperthyroidism with under 90% sensitivity and about 81% specificity, and in testing the same model reached 80%/75%. No statistical method was used to set the sample size in advance, and investigators knew the group allocation. Blood samples also contained most of the expanded thyroid clonotypes (frequency above 0.001), which suggests that blood repertoires may reflect thyroid immune responses.

TCR beta CDR3 regions were amplified from RNA transcripts. The first round of RT-PCR for the TCR CDR3 was performed with the HTBI primer set and the Qiagen OneStep RT-PCR kit. A second multiplex PCR round built the libraries, followed by size selection and purification. Sequencing of the libraries was done on an Illumina HiSeq2000 using paired-end 100 bp reads. The source study handled its data this way. SOAPnuke was used to process the raw data, removing reads that contained adapters or uncalled bases, had a mean Phred below 15, or lacked an exact match to the constant primer or identifier. High-quality paired reads were merged using COPE v1.2.5, and each unique nucleotide sequence was defined as a clonotype. Clonotypes were aligned to IMGT TRBV, TRBD and TRBJ reference segments using MiTCR v1.1. Analysis was restricted to V-J combinations with a frequency above 0.0001, which covered 99% to 99.2% of repertoires. The TCS score was defined as F50 (clonal expansion) divided by E x V (chaos), with BLOSUM62-based TCRdist calculated between CDR3 peptides within each V-J. Welch's t-statistics and random forest reduced roughly 540 V-J features to 13, which were used in a naive Bayes classifier (R e1071). Using fastp trimming at Q25 and MiXCR clonotype assembly, TCRdb reanalyzed the public sequencing data and kept in-frame beta chains. Entries are consolidated by CDR3 protein sequence, retaining the most common genes and DNA. In this record, the V and J calls reflect TCRdb's handling and not the investigators' own analysis. This sample gives approximately 320,000 distinct CDR3 sequences in total; roughly 15% of them show up just once. The ten top clones hold approximately 31% of the sample.

Compared with germline, V lacks 8 bases and J lacks 4 bases; bases without a gene match: 5. Counted from cysteine to phenylalanine, this CDR3 has 13 amino acids. The DNA shown is the 39-base CDR3, in frame from base 1. Graves' hyperthyroidism was defined as stable when no progression to ophthalmopathy occurred over 18 months of follow-up. Hyperthyroidism patients were newly diagnosed, with disease duration under 2 months, and aged 18 to 65 years. Exclusion was applied to patients with uncontrolled infections, other autoimmune diseases, pregnancy or lactation. Diagnoses relied on clinical symptoms, serum thyroxine and TRAb, thyroid ultrasound and orbital computed tomography. PBMCs were separated from roughly 10 ml of fresh peripheral blood using Ficoll-Paque density gradient centrifugation. Trizol reagent was used to extract total RNA, and RNA quality was then checked on an Agilent 2100 Bioanalyzer.

This clonotype was recorded many times. What this receptor recognizes is not known. No much larger clonotype is one base removed from it; base qualities were not supplied. The chain uses TRBV12-3 or TRBV12-4 and TRBJ2-1; 7 bases in the junction line up with TRBD2. Sequenced: blood. The clonotype originates from a young man with Graves' hyperthyroidism. The CDR3: CASGRANYNEQFF. Here is the DNA: TGTGCCAGCGGGAGGGCTAATTACAATGAGCAGTTCTTC.